These 5 T cell receptor beta chains came from one sample sequenced in a study of brain T cells in children with intractable seizures. Here immunoSEQ multiplex PCR was the method, and the copy in TCRdb shows in-frame clones only, minus some. The sample includes about 350,000 clones, over 90% of them seen just once. Time point defined: blood from clinic visit 5 months post-surgery; TSC patient then seizure free. This sample comprised peripheral blood, obtained roughly 5 months after surgery. These receptors were obtained from a boy less than two years old with tuberous sclerosis and intractable seizures.

This chain links TRBV19 with TRBJ1-2; no clear D. The CDR3 is 13 residues long. CDR1 LNHDA and CDR2 SQIVND come from the germline V gene (reference sequence). V was trimmed by 3 bases and J by 4 bases, leaving 9 bases between them. CDR3 sequence reads: CASSIPGLYGYTF. In nucleotides, the CDR3 is TGTGCCAGTAGTATCCCCGGTCTCTATGGCTACACCTTC.

This sequence joins TRBV9 and TRBJ2-2; perhaps TRBD2 as D (6 bases). The germline V and J ends were trimmed by 5 bases and 1 base, with 9 bases remaining between them. This CDR3 spans 14 amino acids. Germline CDR1 and CDR2: SGDLS and YYNGEE. In DNA, the CDR3 is TGTGCCAGCAGTCAGGAGGGGAACACCGGGGAGCTGTTTTTT. It encodes CASSQEGNTGELFF.

The rearrangement joins TRBV7-8 to TRBJ2-3, with 9 bases that match TRBD1. With 4 bases clipped from V and 5 bases from J, the junction kept 7 bases outside the gene matches. The CDR3 totals 15 residues. In germline, CDR1 is SGHVS, CDR2 FQNEAQ. The CDR3 reads CASSYAQGAIDTQYF. As DNA, the CDR3 is TGTGCCAGCAGCTACGCACAGGGGGCGATAGATACGCAGTATTTT.

The chain carries TRBV3-1 (or the pseudogene TRBV3-2) and TRBJ1-1; D possibly corresponds to TRBD1 (6 bases). Trimming cost V 4 bases and J 14 bases, with 20 bases left between them. In germline, CDR1 is LGHDT, CDR2 YNNKEL (reference sequence). There are 13 residues in the CDR3. CDR3 protein: CASSLPGRGAGFF. The CDR3 bases are TGTGCCAGCAGCCTCCCCGGGAGGGGGGCCGGGTTCTTT.

This chain joins TRBV20-1 and TRBJ1-4, with D tentatively TRBD1 (6 bases). Germline loops: CDR1 DFQATT, CDR2 SNEGSKA (reference sequence). The CDR3 loop spans 11 amino acids. Trimming shortened V by 3 bases and J by 13 bases, and 12 bases separated the two germline ends. The CDR3 here is CSASPGGGLFF. The CDR3 bases are TGCAGTGCTAGCCCCGGGGGCGGACTGTTTTTT.